The next 20 T cell receptor beta chains were all read from a single sample in a study of regulatory and conventional T cells in breast cancer. In TCRdb, the PCR reads were re-called with MiXCR into one record per CDR3 protein. Of more than 15,000 distinct CDR3 sequences listed, around 30% are singletons. The specimen sequenced was conventional T cells from blood. These receptors all come from a female donor in good health.

This clonotype was detected a few times. J is TRBJ2-2 and V is TRBV5-1, with a possible D match to TRBD2 (5 bases). This CDR3 spans 16 amino acids. Germline-derived CDR1 and CDR2 are SGHRS and YFSETQ. V was shortened by 1 base and J by 1 base, with 11 bases between the two germline ends. The CDR3 loop is CASSLTTDLNTGELFF. CDR3 nucleotides: TGCGCCAGCAGCTTGACTACGGACTTGAACACCGGGGAGCTGTTTTTT.

This chain uses TRBV7-2 with TRBJ2-7; possibly TRBD1 or TRBD2 for D (5 bases each). Trimming took off 1 base at V and 4 bases at J, with 23 bases between the two ends. This CDR3 spans 18 amino acids. From germline, CDR1 is SGHTA and CDR2 FQGNSA. The CDR3 DNA sequence: TGTGCCAGCAGCTTAGGGGGTGGGGGACGGACAACATTTTACGAGCAGTACTTC. Encoded protein: CASSLGGGGRTTFYEQYF.

In its sample, this clonotype was seen a few times. This sequence joins TRBV10-2 and TRBJ2-7, with 13 positions matching TRBD2. J was trimmed by 7 bases and V by 0 bases; bases with no gene match: 9. The germline CDR1 and CDR2 sequences are WSHSY and SAAADI. The CDR3 has 17 residues. The DNA for the CDR3 is TGCGCCAGCAGTGAGTCAGCACTAGCGGGAGGGACTGATGAGCAGTACTTC. Translation: CASSESALAGGTDEQYF.

This clonotype was detected a few times. This sequence may be a read error, since a much larger clone differs from it by one base. The limits of the CDR3 on the DNA are not certain, so only TCRdb's listed CDR3 is given. This rearrangement joins TRBV30 to TRBJ1-1; the table's D call, TRBD1, has no DNA check behind it. Germline values: CDR1 GTSNPN, CDR2 SVGIG (reference sequence). The CDR3 comprises 13 residues, both ends counted. CDR3 amino acids: CAWSVGRGTEALF.

This clonotype has just a few counts. The chain links TRBV12-3 or TRBV12-4 to TRBJ2-7; TRBD2 aligns across 14 bases. V was pared by 6 bases and J by 5 bases, with 12 bases of the junction left unmatched. This CDR3 spans 17 amino acids. CDR3 nucleotide sequence: TGTGCCAGCAGGTCGGGGACTAGCGGGAGAAACGAGCACGAGCAGTACTTC. Encoded protein: CASRSGTSGRNEHEQYF.

By frequency in the sample, this clonotype is medium-sized. The gene calls are TRBV12-3 or TRBV12-4 and TRBJ1-5, with D possibly matching TRBD1 (5 bases). V was trimmed by 4 bases and J by 6 bases, leaving 10 bases between them. The CDR3 contains 13 residues. The CDR3 nucleotides are TGTGCCAGCAGTTGGCAGGGATCTCAGCCCCAGCATTTT. Residues: CASSWQGSQPQHF.

This clonotype was detected a few times. The V gene is TRBV5-1, the J gene TRBJ2-1; D is possibly TRBD2 (5 bases). This CDR3 has 15 residues. Germline V CDR1 and CDR2: SGHRS, YFSETQ. Trimming shortened V by 0 bases and J by 4 bases, and 11 bases separated the two germline ends. CDR3 DNA sequence: TGCGCCAGCAGCTTGGGCGGGTCCGTTTACAATGAGCAGTTCTTC. Amino acids: CASSLGGSVYNEQFF.

This chain links TRBV5-4 with TRBJ2-7; no reliable D call. V lost 5 bases, J lost 1 base, and 16 bases lay in between. Germline V gene lookup returns CDR1 SGHNT and CDR2 YYREEE (reference sequence). This CDR3 region has 15 residues. CDR3: CASSSDQPLSYEQYF. The CDR3 nucleotides read TGTGCCAGCAGTTCTGACCAACCCCTATCCTACGAGCAGTACTTC.

CDR3 sequence reads: CASSLGTGLQETQYF. CDR3 in DNA: TGTGCCAGCAGCTTGGGGACAGGACTCCAAGAGACCCAGTACTTC. The chain employs TRBV11-3 and TRBJ2-5; 8 positions match TRBD1. This CDR3 has 15 amino acids. The junction had 4 bases not matched to a gene; V was cut back by 3 bases and J by 1 base. The germline V gene has CDR1 SGHNT and CDR2 YENEEA.

This sequence joins TRBV12-3 or TRBV12-4 and TRBJ2-1, with 7 bases that match TRBD1. J lost 9 bases, V lost 7 bases, and 12 bases had no gene match. CDR3 length equals 14 residues. The CDR3 nucleotides are TGTGCCAGCAACCTTGGGACAGAAGCTTCTGAGCAGTTCTTC. This translates into CASNLGTEASEQFF.

Turning to this clonotype: In this CDR3 the conserved last residue, phenylalanine or tryptophan, is missing, so a read error is likely. This chain connects TRBV28 to TRBJ1-1; D might be TRBD1 (5 bases). Trimming removed 1 base at V and 9 bases at J, with 12 bases between. CDR3 length: 13 residues. Germline CDR1 MDHEN, CDR2 SYDVKM. CDR3 loop: CASSLSGQRKAFS. The CDR3 bases are TGTGCCAGCAGTTTATCGGGGCAGCGGAAAGCTTTCTCT.

This clonotype qualifies as medium-sized. V usage is TRBV10-3 and J usage is TRBJ2-3; weak D call: TRBD2 (6 bases). V shed 3 bases and J shed 2 bases, with 9 bases lying between them. The CDR3 extends over 14 amino acids. The germline V gene has CDR1 ENHRY and CDR2 SYGVKD. The CDR3 DNA is TGTGCCATCAGTGATGGGACTGTCACAGATACGCAGTATTTT. Protein sequence: CAISDGTVTDTQYF.

The DNA for the CDR3 is TGTGCCAGCAGAAGACAGGGGTACACTGAAGCTTTCTTT. Its translation is CASRRQGYTEAFF. The V call is TRBV6-2 or TRBV6-3, the J call TRBJ1-1; the match to TRBD1 covers 8 bases. V shed 6 bases, J shed 3 bases, and the junction held 3 bases outside the gene matches. The CDR3 extends over 13 amino acids. The germline gives CDR1 MNHEY, CDR2 SVGEGT.

The V call is TRBV10-3, the J call TRBJ2-7; the D gene is possibly TRBD1 (6 bases). The V gene lost 3 bases and the J gene lost 2 bases, with 14 bases spanning the gap. Per germline, CDR1 ENHRY and CDR2 SYGVKD. The CDR3 spans 15 residues. CDR3 nucleotide sequence: TGTGCCATCAGTGACCGGACAGTGAACACCTACGAGCAGTACTTC. Its translation: CAISDRTVNTYEQYF.

This chain connects TRBV20-1 to TRBJ2-1, with a possible D match to TRBD2 (5 bases). Per germline, CDR1 DFQATT and CDR2 SNEGSKA (reference sequence). The V and J ends lost 3 bases and 5 bases respectively, with 20 bases between them. The CDR3 is made up of 16 amino acids. The CDR3 here is CSASSGIGILNNEQFF. In nucleotides, the CDR3 is TGCAGTGCTAGTTCCGGGATAGGAATACTGAACAATGAGCAGTTCTTC.

The chain links TRBV5-1 to TRBJ2-5, with a tentative D call TRBD1 (6 bases). This CDR3 has 13 residues. CDR1 SGHRS and CDR2 YFSETQ come from the germline V gene. Deletions cut 2 bases from V and 5 bases from J, with 10 bases between. The CDR3, as DNA: TGCGCCAGCAGCTTCTACAGGGATGAGACCCAGTACTTC. Its protein is CASSFYRDETQYF.

The rearrangement joins TRBV29-1 to TRBJ2-1; 7 positions match TRBD1. The V gene's germline CDR1 is SQVTM and CDR2 ANQGSEA. The CDR3 has 14 residues. V was clipped by 7 bases and J by 3 bases; unmatched bases: 9. DNA for the CDR3: TGCAGCGGCACCGTAAGGGGGCTCTACAATGAGCAGTTCTTC. The encoded protein is CSGTVRGLYNEQFF.

The V call is TRBV12-3 or TRBV12-4, the J call TRBJ2-7; a weak D match, TRBD1 (6 bases). The J call may be faulty, since TRBJ2-5 better matches the DNA end. The CDR3 length is 15 residues. The CDR3, as DNA: TGTGCCAGCAGTTTAGAGAGCCAGGGGTACGAGACCCAGTACTTC. Protein: CASSLESQGYETQYF.

Only a few counts were recorded for this clonotype. V and J are TRBV5-4 and TRBJ2-4; possible D gene TRBD2, 6 bases. In germline, CDR1 is SGHNT, CDR2 YYREEE (reference sequence). Trimming shortened V by 4 bases and J by 9 bases, and 17 bases separated the two germline ends. CDR3 size: 14 residues. CDR3 sequence: CASSLGGGEVIQYF. The CDR3 nucleotides read TGTGCCAGCAGCCTTGGAGGAGGGGAGGTCATTCAGTACTTC.

At least ten counts were recorded for this clonotype. Germline and junction disagree at one end, which may indicate a read error. The gene calls are TRBV6-5 and TRBJ2-7; TRBD2 aligns across 12 bases. Per the germline V gene, CDR1 is MNHEY and CDR2 is SVGAGI. CDR3 length: 19 amino acids. CDR3 region: CASSKKGPGTSGRSNQRHF. For the CDR3, the DNA is TGTGCCAGCAGCAAGAAAGGACCCGGGACTAGCGGGCGTTCAAACCAACGGCACTTC.